Included here is one T cell receptor beta chain sequence, with context. Its target is not known. TCRdb keeps only in-frame clones here, not all; method: immunoSEQ multiplex PCR. The table lists over 25,000 clones, approximately 80% of them singletons. These data are taken from a study of neoadjuvant nivolumab and ipilimumab in lung cancer. Points from the study as a whole: Compared with tumor-adjacent uninvolved lung, resected tumors showed greater richness and clonality. Resected-tumor TCR richness correlated positively with pretherapy blood richness. From pretherapy to surgery, tumor richness and clonality rose with dual therapy. TCR sequencing covered a small number of samples.

Germline assignment: CDR1 KGHSH and CDR2 LQKENI. The CDR3 covers 13 residues. V lost 2 bases, J lost 6 bases, and 7 bases lay in between. V and J are TRBV18 and TRBJ1-4; the D is unclear. The receptor was isolated from an adult with non-small cell lung cancer. The sample in question was tumor tissue, obtained after neoadjuvant nivolumab, alone or with ipilimumab, at or shortly before surgery. In nucleotides, the CDR3 is TGTGCCAGCTCACCAGGGTTGGATGAAAAACTGTTTTTT. Amino acid sequence: CASSPGLDEKLFF.